This T cell receptor (beta chain) was identified during a study of blood T cell repertoires in COVID-19. In the authors' workflow: Amplified reference gene primers provided the basis for estimating nucleated cell counts. The data were produced by immunoSEQ multiplex PCR, yet TCRdb's version contains in-frame clones alone and is incomplete. That table gives V, J and clone size, and the DNA gave D and trimming. The sample shows under 250,000 clones, approximately 88% of them seen only once. The CDR3 runs 18 residues. In germline, CDR1 is LGHNT, CDR2 FRNRAP. V was pared by 6 bases and J by 6 bases, with 17 bases of the junction left unmatched. The participants were between about 18 and 89 years old and came from under 25 US areas.

The specimen was PBMCs or T cells enriched from blood (not recorded which). The chain recombines TRBV12-5 with TRBJ2-3, with TRBD2 matching 11 bases. The clonotype was recovered from a woman in her thirties who had been exposed to COVID-19. The CDR3: CASGPTTLAGGPRDTQYF. In DNA form, the CDR3 reads TGTGCTAGTGGCCCGACAACGTTAGCGGGAGGGCCGCGGGATACGCAGTATTTT.